This entry is about one T cell receptor beta chain. Its specificity is not known. The data derive from a study of T cells in pancreatic ductal adenocarcinoma. The CDR3 covers 15 residues. Germline CDR1 is MDHEN and CDR2 is SYDVKM. The V and J ends lost 3 bases and 0 bases respectively, with 9 bases between them. Data came from immunoSEQ multiplex PCR; TCRdb stores just in-frame clones and leaves some out. Counted here are about 12,000 clones, roughly 90% occurring once; the ten biggest clones make up around 20%. Selected pancreatic ductal adenocarcinoma patients had undergone surgery without neoadjuvant therapy. General study results and limits: Tumors hold more CD45RO+ effector T cells, which may bias toward lower diversity. Blood clonality (around 0.066) did not differ significantly from tumor (around 0.12).

This sequence joins TRBV28 and TRBJ2-4; D ambiguous. The TCR comes from a human donor with pancreatic ductal adenocarcinoma. Source material: PBMCs. The DNA of the CDR3 is TGTGCCAGCAGTTTGCGGCTCCTAGCCAAAAACATTCAGTACTTC. Translating it yields CASSLRLLAKNIQYF.